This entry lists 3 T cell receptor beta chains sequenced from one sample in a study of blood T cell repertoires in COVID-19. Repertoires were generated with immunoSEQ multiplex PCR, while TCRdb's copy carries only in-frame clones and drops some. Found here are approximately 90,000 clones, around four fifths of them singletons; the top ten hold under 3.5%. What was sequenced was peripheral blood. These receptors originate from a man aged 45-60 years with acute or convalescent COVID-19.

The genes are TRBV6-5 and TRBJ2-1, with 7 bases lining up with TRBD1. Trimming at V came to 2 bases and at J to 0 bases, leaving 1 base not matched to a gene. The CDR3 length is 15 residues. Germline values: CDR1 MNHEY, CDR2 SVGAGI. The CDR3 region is CASSYRDSSYNEQFF. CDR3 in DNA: TGTGCCAGCAGTTACAGGGACAGCTCCTACAATGAGCAGTTCTTC.

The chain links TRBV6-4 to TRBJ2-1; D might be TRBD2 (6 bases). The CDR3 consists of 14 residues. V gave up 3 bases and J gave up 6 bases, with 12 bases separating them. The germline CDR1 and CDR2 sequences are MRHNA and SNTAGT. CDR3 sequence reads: CASSETGEANEQFF. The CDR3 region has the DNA TGTGCCAGCAGTGAGACGGGAGAGGCCAATGAGCAGTTCTTC.

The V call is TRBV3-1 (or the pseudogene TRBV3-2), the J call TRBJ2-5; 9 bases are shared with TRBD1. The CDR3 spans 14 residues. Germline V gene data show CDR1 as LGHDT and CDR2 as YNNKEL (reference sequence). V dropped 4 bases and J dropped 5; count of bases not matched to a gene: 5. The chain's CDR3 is CASSRTGGWETQYF. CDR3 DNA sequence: TGTGCCAGCAGCCGTACAGGGGGCTGGGAGACCCAGTACTTC.